The sequence of this TCR beta chain was determined in a study of blood T cells in healthy people across ages. General study results and limits: The study found TCR beta diversity correlated strongly with naive T cell percentage.

To note about this clonotype: The antigen remains undetermined.

Together with a sample-barcoded 5' primer, a J-beta primer mix was included in a second PCR lasting about 6 to 11 cycles. One entry per CDR3 protein results from TCRdb running MiXCR on the 5' RACE reads. The repertoire holds roughly 1.6 million distinct CDR3 sequences, with roughly a third as singletons. The sample comprised blood. The receptor was derived from a woman between 25 and 40 years old in good health.

The CDR3 sequence is CASSQPSLAAQETQYF. The CDR3 region has the DNA TGTGCCAGCAGCCAACCGTCGTTAGCGGCCCAAGAGACCCAGTACTTC. This chain joins TRBV14 and TRBJ2-5, with TRBD2 as a possible D gene (6 bases). Deletions cut 2 bases from V and 1 base from J, with 14 bases between. Germline V gives CDR1 SGHDN, CDR2 FVKESK. The CDR3 totals 16 residues.